This is a list of T cell receptor beta chains from one sample in a study of T-cell reconstitution after alpha-beta-depleted transplantation in children. TCRdb re-derived calls from the PCR reads in MiXCR, one entry per CDR3 protein. The sample yields around 580,000 distinct CDR3 sequences, 27% seen once. The sequencing used PBMCs, collected before TCRalphabeta/CD19-depleted stem cell transplant. These receptors originate from a boy in the first two years of life with Wiskott-Aldrich syndrome, due to receive a stem cell transplant. Each CDR3 is given with its conserved first and last residue. The D gene is left open where the match is weak. Only part of the rows carry a size: once, few, many, or a class if the clone is expanded.

V gene	D gene	clone size	J gene	CDR3 DNA	CDR3 protein
TRBV5-1	TRBD1	many	TRBJ2-7	TGTGCCAGCAGCTGGGACAGCTACGAGCAGTACTTC	CASSWDSYEQYF
TRBV11-2	TRBD2	once	TRBJ2-1	TGTGCCAGCAGAGGGACTAGCGGGAGTCATGATGAGCAGTTCTTC	CASRGTSGSHDEQFF
TRBV7-9	TRBD2	few	TRBJ2-7	TGTGCCACCGCCAGCGCTAGCGGGAGCCTCAGCTCCTACGAGCAGTACTTC	CATASASGSLSSYEQYF
TRBV11-2	-	-	TRBJ1-4	TGTGCCAGCAGCCAGGGGACACTGCGGGAAAAACTGTTTTTT	CASSQGTLREKLFF
TRBV5-1	-	few	TRBJ2-3	TGCGCCAGCAGCTTGGCCCACCCCGTAGCGTTGTCTAGCACAGATACGCAGTATTTT	CASSLAHPVALSSTDTQYF
TRBV3-1	TRBD2	-	TRBJ2-2	TGTGCCAGCACCCGGACTAGCACCGGGGAGCTGTTTTTT	CASTRTSTGELFF
TRBV6-2/TRBV6-3	-	few	TRBJ2-7	TGTGCCAGCAGTTTCGAGGACCTGTGGGAGCAGTACTTC	CASSFEDLWEQYF
TRBV28	TRBD2	once	TRBJ2-1	TGTGCCAGCAGTCGTAGCGGGAGATACAATGAGCAGTTCTTC	CASSRSGRYNEQFF
TRBV5-1	-	-	TRBJ1-5	TGCGCCAGCAGCTTGGCTGGGGGGGACAATCAGCCCCAGCATTTT	CASSLAGGDNQPQHF
TRBV14	-	-	TRBJ2-7	TGTGCCAGCAGCCACCCCAGCTCCTACGAGCAGTACTTC	CASSHPSSYEQYF
TRBV27	-	-	TRBJ1-5	TGTGCCAGCAGTCCAAAGTTGGGAAATCAGCCCCAGCATTTT	CASSPKLGNQPQHF
TRBV29-1	-	-	TRBJ2-7	TGCAGCGTCTGGGCCGGACTTGGCGAGCAGTACTTC	CSVWAGLGEQYF
TRBV7-6	-	few	TRBJ2-2	TGTGCCAGCAGCTCAGCCTTACATGCTAGGAACACCGGGGAGCTGTTTTTT	CASSSALHARNTGELFF
TRBV7-8	-	-	TRBJ2-1	TGTGCCAGCAGCCCCGAAGGGCTAGCCTACAATGAGCAGTTCTTC	CASSPEGLAYNEQFF
TRBV12-3/TRBV12-4	TRBD2	few	TRBJ2-7	TGTGCCAGCAGTCCATTAGCGGGAGTAGCCTACGAGCAGTACTTC	CASSPLAGVAYEQYF
TRBV10-3	TRBD2	-	TRBJ2-3	TGTGCCATCAGTGCTAGCGGGGAGACAGATACGCAGTATTTT	CAISASGETDTQYF
TRBV5-1	-	few	TRBJ1-3	TGCGCCAGCAGCACACAGGGATCGGGAAACACCATATATTTT	CASSTQGSGNTIYF
TRBV7-3	TRBD1	-	TRBJ2-2	TGTGCCAGCAGCTCCCAGGGGGCAACCGGGGAGCTGTTTTTT	CASSSQGATGELFF
TRBV27	TRBD1	-	TRBJ2-7	TGTGCCAGCAGTTCGGACAGGGGGCAAGGGGAGCAGTACTTC	CASSSDRGQGEQYF
TRBV30	-	-	TRBJ2-3	TGTGCCTGGAGCTCCTCGGGACCCTTGGCGCAGTATTTT	CAWSSSGPLAQYF
TRBV20-1	-	-	TRBJ2-2	TGCAGTGCTAGCGCCGGAGTAAGGGGCGGGGAGCTGTTTTTT	CSASAGVRGGELFF
TRBV12-3/TRBV12-4	TRBD2	-	TRBJ2-4	TGTGCCAGCGGGATAGCGGGAGAAAACATTCAGTACTTC	CASGIAGENIQYF
TRBV5-1	TRBD1	-	TRBJ2-7	TGCGCCAGCAGCCGCGGGACAGGGGACTACGAGCAGTACTTC	CASSRGTGDYEQYF
TRBV5-1	-	-	TRBJ1-1	TGCGCCAGCAGTTCCAGCCAGAACACTGAAGCTTTCTTT	CASSSSQNTEAFF
TRBV7-2	-	many	TRBJ2-7	TGTGCCAGCAGACGTACCTACGAGCAGTACTTC	CASRRTYEQYF
TRBV12-3/TRBV12-4	-	few	TRBJ2-5	TGTGCCAGCAGTGTTGGGGAGGGGGTACGGGAGACCCAGTACTTC	CASSVGEGVRETQYF
TRBV4-1	-	-	TRBJ2-7	TGCGCCAGCAGCCAAGAGCTAATAGGGGTCCTCTACGAGCAGTACTTC	CASSQELIGVLYEQYF
TRBV20-1	-	few	TRBJ1-5	TGCAGTGCTAGAGATTACGGGGGCAATCAGCCCCAGCATTTT	CSARDYGGNQPQHF
TRBV5-1	TRBD2	-	TRBJ2-3	TGCGCCAGCAGCAGGACTAGCGGGAGTCGCCCAGATACGCAGTATTTT	CASSRTSGSRPDTQYF